The sequence of this T cell receptor beta chain was determined in a study of T cell repertoires in cytomegalovirus infection. Study details: Public TCR beta signature analysis indicated the presence of both CMV infection and matching HLA type.

MiXCR, run by TCRdb on the reads, gives a single entry per CDR3 protein. The profile shows 550,000 to 700,000 distinct CDR3 sequences, 40% of them singletons. A remark on this clonotype: Its specificity is not known.

Findings of the study overall: CMV-specific TCR beta clonotypes restricted by HLA-C dominated the ex vivo response.

Trimming removed 8 bases from V and 2 bases from J; junction bases left unmatched: 16. CDR3 size: 18 residues. Germline CDR1 reads WSHSY; CDR2 reads SAAADI. This sequence was found in a human donor in good health (CMV status not recorded). Some clones in this sample may be carry-over from other donors' samples. The J gene is TRBJ2-7, the V gene TRBV10-2, with 12 positions matching TRBD2. This specimen was cultured PBMCs, taken from culture after CMV antigen stimulation. This CDR3 reads CASLKTSGSLYGPYEQYF. The DNA of the CDR3 is TGCGCCAGCCTTAAGACTAGCGGGAGCCTCTACGGGCCCTACGAGCAGTACTTC.